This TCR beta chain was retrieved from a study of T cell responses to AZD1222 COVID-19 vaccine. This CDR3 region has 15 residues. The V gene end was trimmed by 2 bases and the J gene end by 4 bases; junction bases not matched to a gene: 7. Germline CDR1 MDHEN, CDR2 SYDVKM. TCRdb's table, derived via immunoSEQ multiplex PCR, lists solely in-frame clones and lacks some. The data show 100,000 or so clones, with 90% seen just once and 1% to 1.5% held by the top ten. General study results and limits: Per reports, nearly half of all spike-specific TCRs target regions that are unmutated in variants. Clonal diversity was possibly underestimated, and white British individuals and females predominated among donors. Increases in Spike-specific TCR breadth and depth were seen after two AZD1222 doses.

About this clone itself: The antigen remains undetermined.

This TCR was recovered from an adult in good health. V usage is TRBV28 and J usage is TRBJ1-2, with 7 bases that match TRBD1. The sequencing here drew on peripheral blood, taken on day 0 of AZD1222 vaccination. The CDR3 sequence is CASSLQLGGGYGYTF. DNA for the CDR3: TGTGCCAGCAGTTTACAGTTAGGGGGCGGCTATGGCTACACCTTC.